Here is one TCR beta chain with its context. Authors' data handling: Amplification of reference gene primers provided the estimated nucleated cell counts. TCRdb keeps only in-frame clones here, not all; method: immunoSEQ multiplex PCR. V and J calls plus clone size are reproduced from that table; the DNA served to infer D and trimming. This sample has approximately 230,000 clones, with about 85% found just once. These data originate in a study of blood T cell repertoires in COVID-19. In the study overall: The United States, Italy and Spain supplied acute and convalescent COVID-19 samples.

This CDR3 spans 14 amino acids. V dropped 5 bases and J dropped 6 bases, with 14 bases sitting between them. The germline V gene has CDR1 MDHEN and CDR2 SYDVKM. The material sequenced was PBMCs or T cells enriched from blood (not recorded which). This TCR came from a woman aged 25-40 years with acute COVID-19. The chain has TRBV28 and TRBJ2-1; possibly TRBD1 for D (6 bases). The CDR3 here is CASSKQGPVNEQFF. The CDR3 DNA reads TGTGCCAGCAGTAAACAGGGTCCGGTCAATGAGCAGTTCTTC. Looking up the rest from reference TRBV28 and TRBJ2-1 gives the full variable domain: DVKVTQSSRYLVKRTGEKVFLECVQDMDHENMFWYRQDPGLGLRLIYFSYDVKMKEKGDIPEGYSVSREKKERFSLILESASTNQTSMYLCASSKQGPVNEQFFGPGTRLTVL.